Presented here are 12 T cell receptor beta chains from one specimen sequenced in a study of blood T cell repertoires in COVID-19. Repertoires were generated with immunoSEQ multiplex PCR, while TCRdb's copy carries only in-frame clones and drops some. The table records about 50,000 clones, roughly four fifths of them present only once. The sample was peripheral blood. Receptors were obtained from a man aged 65 to 85 with active COVID-19.

The CDR3 reads CASSLYGKRQPQHF. CDR3 nucleotides: TGTGCCAGCAGTTTATACGGGAAGCGACAGCCCCAGCATTTT. This chain connects TRBV27 to TRBJ1-5; D remains unclear. Germline lookup yields CDR1 MNHEY and CDR2 SMNVEV (reference sequence). The CDR3 sequence is 14 residues long. Deletions cut 1 base from V and 7 bases from J, with 11 bases between.

Of note for this clone: This sample includes further DNA sequences coding for the same CDR3. The chain joins TRBV19 to TRBJ1-1; D might be TRBD1 (5 bases). Germline lookup yields CDR1 LNHDA and CDR2 SQIVND (reference sequence). The ends were cut back, 0 bases at V and 5 bases at J, with 10 bases in the middle. The CDR3 is made up of 14 amino acids. CDR3 nucleotides: TGTGCCAGTAGTATAGAGGGGGGTGGGACTGAAGCTTTCTTT. This gives the protein CASSIEGGGTEAFF.

The rearrangement joins TRBV7-2 to TRBJ2-7; D is perhaps TRBD1 (6 bases). Germline V gene sequence: CDR1 SGHTA, CDR2 FQGNSA. Trimming removed 4 bases from V and 4 bases from J, with 17 bases in between. The CDR3 loop spans 15 amino acids. This CDR3 reads CASSSDSSADYEQYF. CDR3 bases: TGTGCCAGCAGCTCGGACAGTAGTGCGGATTACGAGCAGTACTTC.

Only one count was recorded for this clone. The V call is TRBV6-5, the J call TRBJ2-5; 9 bases match TRBD1. Trimming at V came to 0 bases and at J to 4 bases, leaving 3 bases not matched to a gene. The germline gives CDR1 MNHEY, CDR2 SVGAGI. The CDR3 sequence is 15 residues long. CDR3 loop: CASSYSGQGGETQYF. CDR3 nucleotides: TGTGCCAGCAGTTACTCGGGACAGGGTGGAGAGACCCAGTACTTC.

The rearrangement uses TRBV7-9 and TRBJ1-1; a weak D match, TRBD1 (6 bases). The CDR3 consists of 15 residues. Germline V gene sequence: CDR1 SEHNR, CDR2 FQNEAQ (reference sequence). The V end was cut by 4 bases, the J end by 1 base, with 13 bases between. The CDR3, as DNA: TGTGCCAGCAGCTCGTGGGACATACAGAACACTGAAGCTTTCTTT. Translation gives CASSSWDIQNTEAFF.

This clone was seen a few times. The rearrangement links TRBV4-1 to TRBJ1-6; D is unresolved. The CDR3 is 14 amino acids. V was clipped by 4 bases and J by 7 bases, with 11 bases between them. The germline V gene has CDR1 MGHRA and CDR2 YSYEKL. CDR3 sequence: CASSLYGLNSPLHF. For the CDR3, the DNA is TGCGCCAGCAGCCTTTATGGGCTAAATTCACCCCTCCACTTT.

CDR3 amino acids: CASSFRGSHYEQYF. The CDR3 region has the DNA TGTGCCAGCAGTTTTCGAGGCTCACATTACGAGCAGTACTTC. This chain links TRBV28 with TRBJ2-7; D gene ambiguous. The CDR3 sequence is 14 residues long. Germline V lookup: CDR1 MDHEN, CDR2 SYDVKM. With 3 bases removed from V and 4 bases from J, the gap between germline ends came to 13 bases.

V is TRBV7-2 and J is TRBJ2-3; weak D call: TRBD1 (5 bases). This CDR3 region has 16 residues. V dropped 1 base and J dropped 6 bases, with 17 bases sitting between them. Germline loops: CDR1 SGHTA, CDR2 FQGNSA. The CDR3 DNA is TGTGCCAGCAGCTTAGTCAGGGCCGCGTCCGGGGATACGCAGTATTTT. The encoded protein is CASSLVRAASGDTQYF.

The rearrangement uses TRBV3-1 (or the pseudogene TRBV3-2) and TRBJ2-7, with 7 bases fitting TRBD1. In germline, CDR1 is LGHDT, CDR2 YNNKEL (reference sequence). Trimming removed 3 bases from V and 6 bases from J; junction bases left unmatched: 5. The CDR3 extends over 13 amino acids. The CDR3 reads CASSHGQVFEQYF. The CDR3 region has the DNA TGTGCCAGCAGCCATGGACAGGTATTCGAGCAGTACTTC.

The gene calls are TRBV6-5 and TRBJ1-4; the D gene is possibly TRBD1 (6 bases). The germline V gene has CDR1 MNHEY and CDR2 SVGAGI. V was trimmed by 5 bases and J by 3 bases, leaving 13 bases between them. The length of the CDR3 is 15 residues. The CDR3 coding sequence is TGTGCCAGCAGTCCCCAGGGGCTGGCTAATGAAAAACTGTTTTTT. It translates to CASSPQGLANEKLFF.

This rearrangement joins TRBV9 to TRBJ2-2, with D perhaps matching TRBD1 (5 bases). This CDR3 region has 16 residues. Germline CDR1 and CDR2: SGDLS and YYNGEE. V was pared by 4 bases and J by 0 bases, with 13 bases between. As DNA, the CDR3 is TGTGCCAGCAGCACCTACAGGAGTTCGAACACCGGGGAGCTGTTTTTT. Its protein product is CASSTYRSSNTGELFF.

The chain uses TRBV19 and TRBJ2-5, with a possible D match to TRBD2 (5 bases). V lost 7 bases and J 0 bases, leaving 12 bases between the germline ends. CDR1 is LNHDA and CDR2 is SQIVND in the germline V gene (reference sequence). The CDR3 sequence is 14 residues long. CDR3 in amino acids: CASKTTGNQETQYF. The CDR3 DNA follows: TGTGCCAGTAAAACGACGGGGAACCAAGAGACCCAGTACTTC.